The clone carrying this T cell receptor (beta chain) has only one observation. Its specificity is not known. These data come from a study of T cell responses to AZD1222 COVID-19 vaccine. TCRdb's table, derived via immunoSEQ multiplex PCR, lists solely in-frame clones and lacks some. The table includes tens of thousands of clones, about nine tenths detected once. J was trimmed by 0 bases and V by 3 bases; bases with no gene match: 4. There are 14 residues in the CDR3. Looked up from germline, CDR1 is GTSNPN and CDR2 is SVGIG (reference sequence). Study-wide results and caveats: The reported proportion of spike-specific TCRs targeting unmutated variant regions was nearly half. At baseline, seropositivity was found in only 5 to 7 AZD1222 recipients. Possibly, clonal diversity was underestimated; donors were largely white British and included more females.

The TCR originated in an adult in good health. Sample: peripheral blood, taken on day 0 of MenACWY control vaccination. The rearrangement links TRBV30 to TRBJ1-1; TRBD1 agrees at 7 bases. The CDR3, as DNA: TGTGCCTGGAGCCCGGGACAGCTGAACACTGAAGCTTTCTTT. Its protein is CAWSPGQLNTEAFF.